This entry lists 28 T cell receptor beta chains sequenced from one sample in a study of siplizumab effects on memory and regulatory T cells (dated by TCRdb to between 2017 and 2020). The protocol used for the library was the immunoSEQ multiplex PCR assay. Not all clones reach the TCRdb copy of this immuneACCESS table, which keeps in-frame sequences only. Checked studies attribute under half of the gap to unresolved V genes and leave the rest unexplained. For this sample there are about 82,000 clones; about nine tenths appear just once. Of the sample, more than 1.5% falls within the top ten clones. Material for sequencing was Tregs sorted from blood. The receptors derive from a human donor in good health.

The chain recombines TRBV7-2 with TRBJ1-6; 7 bases are a match to TRBD1. The CDR3 runs to 14 residues. CDR1 is SGHTA and CDR2 is FQGNSA in the germline V gene. V trimming: 4 bases; J trimming: 7 bases; junction bases outside the gene matches: 4. This chain's CDR3 is CASSWDSGNSPLHF. The CDR3 coding sequence is TGTGCCAGCAGCTGGGACAGTGGGAATTCACCCCTCCACTTT.

The chain couples TRBV11-3 to TRBJ2-3; 7 nucleotides line up with TRBD2. The CDR3 is made up of 15 amino acids. Germline trimming cut 4 bases from V and 2 bases from J; bases unmatched to any gene: 6. Per the germline V gene, CDR1 is SGHNT and CDR2 is YENEEA. The CDR3 sequence is CASSSGTTYTDTQYF. The CDR3 DNA sequence: TGTGCCAGCAGCTCCGGGACTACTTACACAGATACGCAGTATTTT.

This clone came up once. This chain links TRBV5-6 with TRBJ2-5, with 9 nucleotides matching TRBD1. V lost 4 bases, J lost 5 bases, and 18 bases stayed unmatched. The CDR3 contains 18 residues. Germline-derived CDR1 and CDR2 are SGHDT and YYEEEE. CDR3 sequence: CASSPPEWTGVIGETQYF. The CDR3 bases are TGTGCCAGCAGCCCACCTGAATGGACAGGGGTAATCGGGGAGACCCAGTACTTC.

V and J are TRBV14 and TRBJ2-3; possibly TRBD1 for D (5 bases). CDR3 length: 16 amino acids. The germline gives CDR1 SGHDN, CDR2 FVKESK. Trimming cost V 3 bases and J 2 bases, with 15 bases left between them. Here the CDR3 reads CASSQLTSGPTDTQYF. CDR3 sequence (DNA): TGTGCCAGCAGCCAGCTCACATCAGGGCCCACAGATACGCAGTATTTT.

This clone was observed at least ten times. The chain links TRBV7-9 to TRBJ1-6; possible D gene TRBD1, 5 bases. The CDR3 sequence is 14 residues long. Germline-derived CDR1 and CDR2 are SEHNR and FQNEAQ (reference sequence). Trimming cost V 2 bases and J 7 bases, with 9 bases left between them. The CDR3 sequence: CASSLQGSNSPLHF. The DNA for the CDR3 is TGTGCCAGCAGCTTACAGGGATCCAATTCACCCCTCCACTTT.

This chain uses TRBV7-8 with TRBJ1-2, with D maybe TRBD1 (6 bases). The CDR3 length is 13 residues. V was shortened by 8 bases and J by 4 bases, with 14 bases between the two germline ends. The V gene's germline CDR1 is SGHVS and CDR2 FQNEAQ. The CDR3 loop reads CASRGGAGYGYTF. The CDR3 nucleotides are TGTGCCAGCCGGGGGGGCGCGGGCTATGGCTACACCTTC.

The chain uses TRBV6-1 and TRBJ2-1, with 8 bases identical to TRBD1. The CDR3 is made up of 18 amino acids. The V segment lost 1 base and the J segment 8 bases; nucleotides outside the gene matches: 16. Germline assignment: CDR1 MNHNS and CDR2 SASEGT. The CDR3 protein is CASSEEVGGRGPLDEQFF. DNA for the CDR3: TGTGCCAGCAGTGAAGAGGTTGGGGGCAGGGGGCCCTTAGATGAGCAGTTCTTC.

This clone has only a few counts. The chain employs TRBV5-1 and TRBJ1-1, with D hard to call. In germline, CDR1 is SGHRS, CDR2 YFSETQ. The CDR3 loop spans 13 amino acids. V was pared by 3 bases and J by 1 base, with 7 bases between. The CDR3 protein is CASSSPTNTEAFF. As DNA, the CDR3 is TGCGCCAGCAGCTCACCAACGAACACTGAAGCTTTCTTT.

J is TRBJ1-2 and V is TRBV7-2, with 8 bases lining up with TRBD1. Germline V gene data show CDR1 as SGHTA and CDR2 as FQGNSA. There are 15 residues in the CDR3. The V segment lost 2 bases and the J segment 4 bases; nucleotides outside the gene matches: 6. The CDR3 DNA follows: TGTGCCAGCAGCTTACCGGGCAGGGGGCTCTATGGCTACACCTTC. Protein product: CASSLPGRGLYGYTF.

The rearrangement links TRBV2 to TRBJ2-7, with 7 bases matching TRBD1. V dropped 6 bases and J dropped 0; count of bases not matched to a gene: 5. This CDR3 is built from 14 residues. CDR1 and CDR2 from the germline V gene are SNHLY and FYNNEI. The CDR3, as DNA: TGTGCCAGCAGGGGGACAGCCTTCTCCTACGAGCAGTACTTC. It encodes CASRGTAFSYEQYF. Complete variable domain (other parts from reference TRBV2 and TRBJ2-7): EPEVTQTPSHQVTQMGQEVILRCVPISNHLYFYWYRQILGQKVEFLVSFYNNEISEKSEIFDDQFSVERPDGSNFTLKIRSTKLEDSAMYFCASRGTAFSYEQYFGPGTRLTVT.

The chain uses TRBV18 and TRBJ2-5; TRBD1 aligns across 9 bases. Germline assignment: CDR1 KGHSH and CDR2 LQKENI. J gave up 7 bases and V 0 bases, and 6 bases lay outside the gene matches. The CDR3 extends over 15 amino acids. CDR3 nucleotide sequence: TGTGCCAGCTCACCACCGGGACAGGGATCTGGGACCCAGTACTTC. Residues: CASSPPGQGSGTQYF.

The gene calls are TRBV15 and TRBJ2-5; no clear D gene. The ends were cut back, 0 bases at V and 4 bases at J, with 3 bases in the middle. Germline V gene sequence: CDR1 LNHNV, CDR2 YYDKDF (reference sequence). This CDR3 has 12 residues. The CDR3 here is CATSRDRETQYF. The CDR3 nucleotides read TGTGCCACCAGCAGAGATAGAGAGACCCAGTACTTC.

This clone has just one count. The chain recombines TRBV28 with TRBJ2-2; 7 nucleotides agree with TRBD1. Trimming took 10 bases from V and 6 from J; bases not matched to a gene: 17. This CDR3 comprises 16 residues. CDR1 and CDR2 (germline): MDHEN, SYDVKM. The CDR3 DNA reads as TGTGCCACCCAAAAGGGAACAGGGGCCCAGGCCGGGGAGCTGTTTTTT. Translated: CATQKGTGAQAGELFF. The whole variable domain, remainder taken from reference TRBV28 and TRBJ2-2, is DVKVTQSSRYLVKRTGEKVFLECVQDMDHENMFWYRQDPGLGLRLIYFSYDVKMKEKGDIPEGYSVSREKKERFSLILESASTNQTSMYLCATQKGTGAQAGELFFGEGSRLTVL.

J is TRBJ2-2 and V is TRBV18; 11 nucleotides line up with TRBD1. Trimming removed 6 bases from V and 1 base from J; junction bases left unmatched: 7. Germline V lookup: CDR1 KGHSH, CDR2 LQKENI. This CDR3 comprises 17 residues. The CDR3 DNA follows: TGTGCCAGCTCCCTAGGACAGGGGGCGTTGAACACCGGGGAGCTGTTTTTT. Its translation is CASSLGQGALNTGELFF.

The CDR3: CASSLRGFYGYTF. CDR3 sequence (DNA): TGTGCCAGCAGCCTCAGGGGATTCTATGGCTACACCTTC. The V call is TRBV6-6, the J call TRBJ1-2; weak D call: TRBD1 (6 bases). The CDR3 consists of 13 residues. The V end lost 6 bases, the J end lost 4 bases, and 12 bases lay between the germline ends. The germline V gene has CDR1 MNHNY and CDR2 SVGAGI (reference sequence).

J is TRBJ2-5 and V is TRBV6-6, with 9 bases lining up with TRBD1. The J call could be wrong; TRBJ2-7 is a better fit for the DNA end. Germline V gives CDR1 MNHNY, CDR2 SVGAGI (reference sequence). This CDR3 is 13 amino acids long. The DNA of the CDR3 is TGTGCCAGCAGACAGGGGGCCTCCTACGAGCAGTACTTC. Translated: CASRQGASYEQYF.

The genes are TRBV4-1 and TRBJ1-1; D not certain. The V gene's germline CDR1 is MGHRA and CDR2 YSYEKL. This CDR3 has 13 residues. V was clipped by 4 bases and J by 2 bases, with 8 bases between them. CDR3 sequence: CASSLGYNTEAFF. CDR3 DNA sequence: TGCGCCAGCAGCCTTGGGTACAACACTGAAGCTTTCTTT.

This chain links TRBV6-1 with TRBJ2-5, with a weak D call TRBD1 (6 bases). V dropped 7 bases and J dropped 2 bases, with 11 bases sitting between them. CDR3 length: 13 amino acids. Germline V gives CDR1 MNHNS, CDR2 SASEGT. The CDR3 DNA is TGTGCCAGCACCCGGACAGTACAAGAGACCCAGTACTTC. Translation gives CASTRTVQETQYF.

The chain links TRBV28 to TRBJ1-5, with TRBD1 matching over 8 bases. This CDR3 spans 16 amino acids. J lost 4 bases, V lost 5 bases, and 10 bases had no gene match. In germline, CDR1 is MDHEN, CDR2 SYDVKM. CDR3 region: CASSVLRQGQNQPQHF. DNA of the CDR3: TGTGCCAGCAGTGTCCTACGACAGGGGCAGAATCAGCCCCAGCATTTT.

The rearrangement joins TRBV10-3 to TRBJ2-2, with 7 bases matching TRBD1. CDR3 length: 17 residues. Germline CDR1 ENHRY, CDR2 SYGVKD. The trim removed 2 bases at V and 7 bases at J, leaving 13 bases unmatched. The CDR3 nucleotides read TGTGCCATCAGTGAGACAGGGGCCTCGTGGGGAATCGGGGAGCTGTTTTTT. It codes for CAISETGASWGIGELFF.

The chain has TRBV4-1 and TRBJ2-4; 10 nucleotides match TRBD1. Germline CDR1 reads MGHRA; CDR2 reads YSYEKL. V lost 1 base to trimming and J lost 2 bases; unmatched junction nucleotides: 11. This CDR3 comprises 19 residues. For the CDR3, the DNA is TGCGCCAGCAGCCAAGTGGACAGGGGGTTTAAGTTTACCAAAAACATTCAGTACTTC. Its protein product is CASSQVDRGFKFTKNIQYF.

The CDR3 sequence is CASSTGTRVSPLHF. The DNA for the CDR3 is TGTGCCAGCAGTACGGGGACAAGGGTATCACCCCTCCACTTT. The chain couples TRBV28 to TRBJ1-6; a weak D match, TRBD1 (6 bases). Germline V gene lookup returns CDR1 MDHEN and CDR2 SYDVKM. V was clipped by 5 bases and J by 10 bases, with 15 bases between them. This CDR3 region has 14 residues.

The chain has TRBV2 and TRBJ2-2, with D tentatively TRBD1 (6 bases). V lost 7 bases and J 6 bases, leaving 6 bases between the germline ends. Germline V lookup: CDR1 SNHLY, CDR2 FYNNEI. The CDR3 is 11 residues long. The CDR3 here is CASKGAGELFF. CDR3 DNA: TGTGCCAGCAAGGGGGCCGGGGAGCTGTTTTTT.

As to this clone: Germline is not matched at one junction end, which may reflect a read error. The chain carries TRBV29-1 and TRBJ2-3; perhaps D is TRBD1 or TRBD2 (5 bases each). The CDR3 extends over 12 amino acids. Germline V gene data show CDR1 as SQVTM and CDR2 as ANQGSEA. CDR3 sequence: CSVGTNLLTQYF. CDR3 sequence (DNA): TGTTCAGTTGGGACCAACCTGTTAACGCAGTATTTT.

V and J are TRBV10-3 and TRBJ2-3; D call uncertain. CDR1 is ENHRY and CDR2 is SYGVKD in the germline V gene. V lost 4 bases and J lost 4, with 6 bases in between. The CDR3 is 12 amino acids. DNA of the CDR3: TGTGCCATCAGTGGGGAAGCAGATACGCAGTATTTT. Translation: CAISGEADTQYF.

This rearrangement joins TRBV5-5 to TRBJ1-2; possibly TRBD1 for D (6 bases). Germline values: CDR1 SGHKS, CDR2 YYEKEE (reference sequence). Trimming left V 0 bases short and J 0 bases short, with 15 bases between. The CDR3 contains 17 residues. The CDR3 DNA sequence: TGTGCCAGCAGCTTGGCCTCTCAGGGGCTATCTAACTATGGCTACACCTTC. It encodes CASSLASQGLSNYGYTF.

The V call is TRBV5-1, the J call TRBJ2-7, with 9 positions matching TRBD1. The CDR3 extends over 15 amino acids. In germline, CDR1 is SGHRS, CDR2 YFSETQ. Trimming at V came to 0 bases and at J to 5 bases, leaving 6 bases not matched to a gene. This CDR3 reads CASSLVGQGRNEQYF. For the CDR3, the DNA is TGCGCCAGCAGCTTGGTGGGACAGGGTAGGAACGAGCAGTACTTC.

The chain joins TRBV29-1 to TRBJ2-1; D possibly corresponds to TRBD1 (5 bases). V was pared by 3 bases and J by 1 base, with 7 bases between. The germline gives CDR1 SQVTM, CDR2 ANQGSEA. This CDR3 contains 13 residues. The CDR3 sequence: CSVDRASYNEQFF. CDR3 coding DNA: TGCAGCGTTGACAGGGCTTCCTACAATGAGCAGTTCTTC.